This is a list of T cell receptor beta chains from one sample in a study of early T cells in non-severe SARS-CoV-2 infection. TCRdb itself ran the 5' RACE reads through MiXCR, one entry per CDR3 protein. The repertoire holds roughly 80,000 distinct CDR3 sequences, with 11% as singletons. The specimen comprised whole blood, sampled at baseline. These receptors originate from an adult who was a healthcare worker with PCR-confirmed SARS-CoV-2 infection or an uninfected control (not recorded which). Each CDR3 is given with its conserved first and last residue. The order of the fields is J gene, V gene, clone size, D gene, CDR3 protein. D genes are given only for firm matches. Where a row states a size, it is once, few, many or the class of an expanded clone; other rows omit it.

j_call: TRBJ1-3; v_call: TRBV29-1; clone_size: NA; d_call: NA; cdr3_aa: CSVGGAGNTIYF
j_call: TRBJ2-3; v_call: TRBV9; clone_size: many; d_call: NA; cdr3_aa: CASSGEGDTQYF
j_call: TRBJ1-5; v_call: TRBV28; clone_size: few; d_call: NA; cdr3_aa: CASSLSQGLGQPQHF
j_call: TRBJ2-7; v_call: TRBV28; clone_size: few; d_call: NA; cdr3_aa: CASSTYEQYF
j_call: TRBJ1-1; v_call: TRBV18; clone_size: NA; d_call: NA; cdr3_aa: CASSPPEGVNTEAFF
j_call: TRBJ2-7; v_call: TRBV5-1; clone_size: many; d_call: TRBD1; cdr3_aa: CASSLGQGAAYEQYF
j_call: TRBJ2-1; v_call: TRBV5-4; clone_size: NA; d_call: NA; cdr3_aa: CASSLDHNEQFF
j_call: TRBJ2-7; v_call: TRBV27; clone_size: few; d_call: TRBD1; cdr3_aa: CASSPGTGRGQYF
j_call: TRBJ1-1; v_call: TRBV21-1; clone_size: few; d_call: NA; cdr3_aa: CASSKRGQMNTEAFF
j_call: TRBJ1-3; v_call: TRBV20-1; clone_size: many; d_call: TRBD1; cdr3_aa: CSATDRGFSGNTIYF
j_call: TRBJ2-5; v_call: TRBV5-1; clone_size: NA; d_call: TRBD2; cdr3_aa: CASGYGLANSEETQYF
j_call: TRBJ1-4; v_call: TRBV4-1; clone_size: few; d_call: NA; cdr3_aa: CASSQIPLGNEKLFF
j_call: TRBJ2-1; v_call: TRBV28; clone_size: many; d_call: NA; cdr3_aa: CASSTPFGDNEQFF
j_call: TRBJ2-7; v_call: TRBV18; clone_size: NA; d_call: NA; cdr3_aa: CASSLRPASYEQYF
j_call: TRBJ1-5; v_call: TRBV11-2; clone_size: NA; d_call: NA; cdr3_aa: CASSLDNHSNQPQHF
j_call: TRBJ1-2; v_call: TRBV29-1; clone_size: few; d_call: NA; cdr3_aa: CSVGAGEAYGYTF
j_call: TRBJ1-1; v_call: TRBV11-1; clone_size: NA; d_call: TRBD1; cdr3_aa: CASSFGQGDTEAFF